At least ten counts were recorded for the clone carrying this TCR beta chain. What it binds is not known. The sample belongs to a study of beta chain features in type 1 diabetes. Notes on the study in general: Patients with Type 1 diabetes showed moderately but significantly shorter TCRB CDR3s in all four CD4+ subsets.

Every isolated RNA sample was fully reverse transcribed, so sequencing captured expressed TCRB transcripts. Approximately 3.6 million reads per sample were averaged for naive, central memory and regulatory samples. Some clones are missing from TCRdb's copy, which holds only in-frame ones; the method was immunoSEQ multiplex PCR. The sample consists of around 150,000 clones, 6.5% to 8.5% of them appearing once. There are 15 residues in the CDR3. The V and J ends lost 3 bases and 4 bases, in that order; junction bases with no gene match: 5. Germline-derived CDR1 and CDR2 are SGHTA and FQGNSA. This TCR came from a woman in her thirties in good health. The J gene is TRBJ2-7, the V gene TRBV7-2; TRBD2 agrees at 11 bases. Sequencing was carried out using central memory CD4+ T cells from blood. The chain's CDR3 is CASSFVAGGTYEQYF. For the CDR3, the DNA is TGTGCCAGCAGCTTTGTAGCGGGAGGGACTTACGAGCAGTACTTC. Together with reference TRBV7-2 and TRBJ2-7, the CDR3 gives the full variable domain: GAGVSQSPSNKVTEKGKDVELRCDPISGHTALYWYRQSLGQGLEFLIYFQGNSAPDKSGLPSDRFSAERTGGSVSTLTIQRTQQEDSAVYLCASSFVAGGTYEQYFGPGTRLTVT.